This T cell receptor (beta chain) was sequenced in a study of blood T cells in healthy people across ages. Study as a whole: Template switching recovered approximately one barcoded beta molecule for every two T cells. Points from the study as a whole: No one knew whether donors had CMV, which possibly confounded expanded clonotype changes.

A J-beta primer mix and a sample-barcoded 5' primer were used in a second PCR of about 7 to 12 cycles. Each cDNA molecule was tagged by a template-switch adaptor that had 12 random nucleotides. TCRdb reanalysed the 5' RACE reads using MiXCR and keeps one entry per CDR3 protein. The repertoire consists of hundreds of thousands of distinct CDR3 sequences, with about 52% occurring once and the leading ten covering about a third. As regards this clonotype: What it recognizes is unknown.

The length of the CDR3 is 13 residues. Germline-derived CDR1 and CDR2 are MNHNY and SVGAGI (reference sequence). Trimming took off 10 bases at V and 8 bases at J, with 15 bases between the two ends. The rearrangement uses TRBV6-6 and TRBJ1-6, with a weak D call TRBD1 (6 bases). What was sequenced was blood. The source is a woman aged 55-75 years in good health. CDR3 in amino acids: CANGGQADSPLHF. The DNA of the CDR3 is TGTGCCAATGGGGGGCAAGCAGATTCACCCCTCCACTTT.